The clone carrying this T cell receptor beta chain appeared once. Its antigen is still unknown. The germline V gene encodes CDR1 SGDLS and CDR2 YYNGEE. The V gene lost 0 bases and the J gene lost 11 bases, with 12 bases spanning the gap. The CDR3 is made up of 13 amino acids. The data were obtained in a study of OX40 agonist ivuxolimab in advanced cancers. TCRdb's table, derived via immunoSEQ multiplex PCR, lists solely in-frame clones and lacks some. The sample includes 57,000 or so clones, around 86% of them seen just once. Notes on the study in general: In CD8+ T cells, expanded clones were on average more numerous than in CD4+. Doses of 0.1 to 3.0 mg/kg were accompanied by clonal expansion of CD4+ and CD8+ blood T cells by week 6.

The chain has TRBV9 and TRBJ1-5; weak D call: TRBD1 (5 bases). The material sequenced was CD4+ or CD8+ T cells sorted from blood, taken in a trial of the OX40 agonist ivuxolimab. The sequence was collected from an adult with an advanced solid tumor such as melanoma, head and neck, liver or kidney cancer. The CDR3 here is CASSVDDSKAQHF. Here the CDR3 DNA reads TGTGCCAGCAGCGTAGATGACAGCAAGGCCCAGCATTTT.